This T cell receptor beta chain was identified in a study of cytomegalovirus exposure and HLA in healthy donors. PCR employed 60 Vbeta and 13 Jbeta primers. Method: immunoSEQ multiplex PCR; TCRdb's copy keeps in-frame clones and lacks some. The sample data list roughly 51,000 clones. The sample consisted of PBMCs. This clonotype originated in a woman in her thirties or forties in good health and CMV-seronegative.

The CDR3 DNA sequence: TGCGCCAGCAGCCAAGGGCAGGGTACCCCCGCTTCCGGCTACACCTTC. This codes for CASSQGQGTPASGYTF. This chain uses TRBV4-3 with TRBJ1-2; perhaps TRBD1 as D (5 bases). V lost 1 base and J lost 8, with 20 bases in between. CDR1 is LGHNA and CDR2 is YSLEER in the germline V gene. The CDR3 runs 16 residues.